This is a list of T cell receptor beta chains from one sample in a study of monozygotic twins with cystic fibrosis. Sequencing was performed with immunoSEQ multiplex PCR; in TCRdb, only in-frame clones are kept and a portion is missing. The repertoire has approximately 20,000 clones, about 97% of them found once; the top ten carry 0.12% to 0.15%. Sequenced sample: blood. These receptors were collected from a girl aged 10-17 years with cystic fibrosis. The conserved cysteine and the conserved F or W are not part of the CDR3 here. Fields, in order: D gene, V gene, J gene, CDR3 protein. A D gene is named only where the DNA matches it firmly.

TRBD2	TRBV9	TRBJ2-1	ASSVGTSVYEQF
NA	TRBV9	TRBJ2-3	ASSVAPTDTQY
NA	TRBV6-1	TRBJ2-5	ASSRDPRTQY
NA	TRBV27	TRBJ1-2	ASSRLGGYRGYT
NA	TRBV9	TRBJ2-1	ASSAGIRYNEQF
NA	TRBV18	TRBJ2-7	ASSPPVPFSEQY
NA	TRBV11-2	TRBJ2-1	ASSPLAGSNEQF
TRBD1	TRBV4-2	TRBJ1-2	ASLGQDHYGYT
NA	TRBV7-2	TRBJ1-1	ASSPSGARTSEAF
NA	TRBV5-6	TRBJ2-3	ASSRRWDTQY
NA	TRBV7-9	TRBJ1-1	ASSLAWSGVENTEAF
TRBD2	TRBV7-2	TRBJ2-3	ASSLRGRAGDTQY
TRBD1	TRBV6-5	TRBJ1-2	ASSSGTGGYYGYT
NA	TRBV18	TRBJ2-5	ASSPTSPQETQY
TRBD1	TRBV7-9	TRBJ2-1	ASSFRDRVTYNEQF
NA	TRBV4-3	TRBJ2-3	ASSQAVTDTQY
NA	TRBV11-3	TRBJ1-5	ASSLEEGLGMQPQH
TRBD1	TRBV6-1	TRBJ1-2	ASSEFQGVTGYT
NA	TRBV11-2	TRBJ2-2	ASSLVVLSGELF
NA	TRBV11-2	TRBJ2-1	ASSLVPYLEADEQF
NA	TRBV19	TRBJ1-2	ASSLRSYGYT
TRBD2	TRBV19	TRBJ2-1	ASSGLAGENEQF
NA	TRBV6-5	TRBJ1-5	ASSYSSDRHQPQH
NA	TRBV7-2	TRBJ1-1	ASSLVGWGGSTEAF